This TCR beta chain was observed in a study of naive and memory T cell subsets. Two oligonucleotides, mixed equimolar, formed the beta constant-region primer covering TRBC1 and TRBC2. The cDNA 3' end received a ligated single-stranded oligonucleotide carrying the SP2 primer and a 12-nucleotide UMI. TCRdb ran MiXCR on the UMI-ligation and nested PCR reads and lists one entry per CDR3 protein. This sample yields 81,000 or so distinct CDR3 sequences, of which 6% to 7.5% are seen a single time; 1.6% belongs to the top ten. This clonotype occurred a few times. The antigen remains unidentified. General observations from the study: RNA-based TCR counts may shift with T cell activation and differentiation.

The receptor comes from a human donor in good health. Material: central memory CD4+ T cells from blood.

CDR3: CASSTLRVNEQFF. CDR3 coding DNA: TGTGCCAGCAGTACACTGAGGGTTAATGAGCAGTTCTTC. The V gene is TRBV6-2 or TRBV6-3, the J gene TRBJ2-1; possibly TRBD2 for D (5 bases). CDR3 size: 13 residues. V lost 5 bases, J lost 7 bases, and 12 bases lay in between. Per germline, CDR1 MNHEY and CDR2 SVGEGT.